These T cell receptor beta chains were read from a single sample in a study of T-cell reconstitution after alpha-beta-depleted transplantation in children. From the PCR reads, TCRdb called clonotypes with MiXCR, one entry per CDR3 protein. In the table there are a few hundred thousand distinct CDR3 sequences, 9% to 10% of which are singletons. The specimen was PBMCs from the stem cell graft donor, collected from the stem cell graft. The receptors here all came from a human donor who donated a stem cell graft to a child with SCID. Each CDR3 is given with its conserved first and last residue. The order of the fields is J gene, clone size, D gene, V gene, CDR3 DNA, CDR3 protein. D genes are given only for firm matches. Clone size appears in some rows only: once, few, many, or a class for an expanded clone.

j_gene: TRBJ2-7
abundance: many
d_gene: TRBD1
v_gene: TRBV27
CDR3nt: TGTGCCAGCAGTTTGTCGAGTTGGGGGACAGGGTTCTACGAGCAGTACTTC
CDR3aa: CASSLSSWGTGFYEQYF

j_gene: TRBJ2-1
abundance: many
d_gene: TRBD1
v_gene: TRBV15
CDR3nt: TGTGCCACCAGCAAGGGATCAGGACAGGGGCTGAATGAGCAGTTCTTC
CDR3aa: CATSKGSGQGLNEQFF

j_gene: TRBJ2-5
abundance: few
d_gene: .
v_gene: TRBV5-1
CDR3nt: TGCGCCAGCAGCCTTCGGGACTTTCAGGAGACCCAGTACTTC
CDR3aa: CASSLRDFQETQYF

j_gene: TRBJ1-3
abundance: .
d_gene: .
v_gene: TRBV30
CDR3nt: TGTGCCTGGAGCCCCAATATTGGAAACACCATATATTTT
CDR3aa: CAWSPNIGNTIYF

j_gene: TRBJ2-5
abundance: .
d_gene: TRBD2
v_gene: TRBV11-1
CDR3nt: TGTGCCAGCAGCCTTGCGGGACTAGCGGTCCTTGGGGGAGAGACCCAGTACTTC
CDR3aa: CASSLAGLAVLGGETQYF

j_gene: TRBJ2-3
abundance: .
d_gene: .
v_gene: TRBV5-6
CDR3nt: TGTGCCAGCAGCCGCGACAGAGCACTCACAGATACGCTGTATTTT
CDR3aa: CASSRDRALTDTLYF

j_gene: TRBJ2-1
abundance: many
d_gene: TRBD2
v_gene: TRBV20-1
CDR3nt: TGCAGTGCTGTGGAGCGGGGGCCCCGGAGTGAGCAGTTCTTC
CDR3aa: CSAVERGPRSEQFF

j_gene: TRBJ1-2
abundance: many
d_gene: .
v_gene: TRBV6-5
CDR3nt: TGTGCCAGCAGTTACTCAGAGGGCAACTATGGCTACACCTTC
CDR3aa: CASSYSEGNYGYTF

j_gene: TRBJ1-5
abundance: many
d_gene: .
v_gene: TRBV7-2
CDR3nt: TGTGCCAGCAGCTTAGACGCAGGTAATCAGCCCCAGCATTTT
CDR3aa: CASSLDAGNQPQHF

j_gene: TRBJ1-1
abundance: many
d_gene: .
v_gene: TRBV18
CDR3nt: TGTGCCAGCTCACCAAGGCGGGAGAACACTGAAGCTTTCTTT
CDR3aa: CASSPRRENTEAFF

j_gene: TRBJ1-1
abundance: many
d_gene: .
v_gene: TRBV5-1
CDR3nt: TGCGCCAGCAGCGATTTGGATGGCGCTGAAGCTTTCTTT
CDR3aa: CASSDLDGAEAFF

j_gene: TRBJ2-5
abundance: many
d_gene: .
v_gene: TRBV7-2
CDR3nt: TGTGCCAGCAGCTACGGACAGACACTAAAAGAGACCCAGTACTTC
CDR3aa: CASSYGQTLKETQYF